This T cell receptor (beta chain) stems from a study of blood T cell repertoires in COVID-19 (dated by TCRdb to 2020 to 2022). About the investigation overall: Samples from collaborators originated in the United States, Italy and Spain and spanned both the acute and convalescent phases of COVID-19. The samples were drawn from two sources: the first 160 participants of the ongoing ImmuneRACE study, and some 1,300 subjects contributed by 6 global collaborators. The dataset comprised deeply sampled blood TCRbeta repertoires from subjects exposed to, actively infected with, or recovered from COVID-19. The sample metadata nearly always contained a de-identified subject ID, COVID-19 status, age in years and sex. A freely available public database, intended as a resource for researchers studying the immune response to SARS-CoV-2, is where the repertoires were released. HLA class I and class II types, where available, came from metadata supplied by the sample provider rather than from assay-based typing. The prospective study material was composed of cDNA or gDNA derived from T cells, B-cell-depleted T cells, or PBMCs. Broad study findings and their caveats: Clinical and demographic metadata were provided uncurated, with the amount varying by source and participant.

Enrolling through a virtual design, the prospective study's participants ranged in age from roughly 18 to 95 years and lived across roughly 23 United States geographic areas. Cohort assignment in the prospective study relied on participant-reported clinical history from a screening survey and a study questionnaire. In the prospective study, mobile phlebotomists collected whole blood, serum and a nasopharyngeal or oropharyngeal swab from each participant. Over a roughly two-month period, participants in the prospective study had the option of providing additional blood draws and questionnaires. Prospective study blood samples were shipped either frozen or at room temperature before DNA extraction. Worth noting for this clone: The specificity of this receptor is unknown. No qualities accompany the bases; no much larger clone lies one base away.

The immunoSEQ Assay, a bias-controlled multiplex PCR, was used to amplify TCRbeta CDR3 regions from genomic DNA. The published analysis was carried out like this. The number of nucleated cells in each sample was estimated from the amplification of reference gene primers within the assay. Sequence reads were collapsed and filtered to measure the absolute abundance of every unique TCRbeta CDR3 rearrangement. For each sample, productive Simpson clonality was calculated as the square root of Simpson's diversity index across productive rearrangements. The immuneACCESS repertoire file appears here via TCRdb, limited to in-frame rearrangements. These files lack a portion of the clones; in checked studies, under half of the deficit traces to unresolved V genes, and the cause of the others is not known. V, J and clone size derive from that table, while D and trimming were established from the DNA sequence. Here the sample has 150,000 to 200,000 clones; more than 75% occur a single time. 0.95% to 1.5% of the sample belongs to the ten largest clones.

The clonotype comes from a human donor with acute COVID-19. The donor label of this sample is uncertain. The material sequenced was PBMCs or T cells enriched from blood (not recorded which).

This receptor has the CDR3 CASSSWTEETQYF. The DNA sequence follows: TGTGCCAGCAGCTCCTGGACAGAAGAGACCCAGTACTTC. The chain is made from TRBV5-4 and TRBJ2-5, and possibly TRBD1, on 6 matching bases. V is shortened by 3 bases, J by 3 bases, and the region joining them spans 9 bases. CDR1 and CDR2 are read off the germline V gene (reference sequence) as SGHNT and YYREEE. The CDR3 holds 13 amino acids from the cysteine to the phenylalanine. The sequence is cut down to CDR3 DNA, 39 bases in frame from base 1.